The TCR beta chain described here comes from a study of T-cell reconstitution after alpha-beta-depleted transplantation in children. Study-wide results and caveats: Alpha-beta T cells present about two months after transplant were reported to originate from several hundred expanded graft clones. T-cell counts and diversity were attributed mostly to newly produced T cells one year after transplant.

Preparation of the TCRbeta library involved a method that used unique molecular identifiers. MiXCR, run by TCRdb on the PCR reads, gives a single entry per CDR3 protein. The sample holds about 180,000 distinct CDR3 sequences, roughly 11% seen once. This clonotype came up many times. The antigen is unknown. This material consisted of PBMCs, taken before TCRalphabeta/CD19-depleted stem cell transplant. This clonotype was sampled from a boy aged 2 to 10 with acute myeloid leukemia, due to receive a stem cell transplant.

CDR3 DNA: TGCGCCAGCAGCTTGGATGGGGAGAGGGGTAACAATGAGCAGTTCTTC. Protein: CASSLDGERGNNEQFF. This chain joins TRBV5-1 and TRBJ2-1; D tentatively reads TRBD1 or TRBD2 (5 bases each). The V end was cut by 0 bases, the J end by 5 bases, with 15 bases between. The CDR3 covers 16 residues. Germline CDR1 reads SGHRS; CDR2 reads YFSETQ.